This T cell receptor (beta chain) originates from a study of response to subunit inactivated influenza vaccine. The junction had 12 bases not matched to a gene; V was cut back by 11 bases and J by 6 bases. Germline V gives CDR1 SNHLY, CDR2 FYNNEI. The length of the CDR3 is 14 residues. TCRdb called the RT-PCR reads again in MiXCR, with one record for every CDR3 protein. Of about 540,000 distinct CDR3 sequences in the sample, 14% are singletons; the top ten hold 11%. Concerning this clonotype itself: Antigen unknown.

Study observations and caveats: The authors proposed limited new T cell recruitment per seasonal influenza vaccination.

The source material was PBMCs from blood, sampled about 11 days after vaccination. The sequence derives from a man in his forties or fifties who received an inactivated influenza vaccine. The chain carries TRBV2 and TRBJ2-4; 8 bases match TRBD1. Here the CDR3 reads CAGGQGQGRNIQYF. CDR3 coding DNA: TGTGCCGGAGGACAGGGCCAAGGGAGAAACATTCAGTACTTC.